This T cell receptor (beta chain) was obtained from a study of cytomegalovirus exposure and HLA in healthy donors. Overall study: Later analysis reported that the roughly 120 validation repertoires shared the platform of the 500 to 750 first-cohort repertoires.

Germline V gene lookup returns CDR1 LNHDA and CDR2 SQIVND (reference sequence). The CDR3 length is 17 residues. Trimming removed 3 bases at V and 0 bases at J, with 12 bases between. Whole-study findings and limits: The dataset shows that most TCR sequences were rare, while some public TCRs occurred in many donors.

Sequencing used immunoSEQ multiplex PCR; TCRdb keeps in-frame clones, though not all of them. The top ten hold approximately 0.95% of the sample, which has 260,000 or so clones, 88% seen once. The donors were members of the roughly 120-subject validation cohort (separate from the approximately 670-subject first cohort). Comment on this clone: Its specificity is unknown.

The sample consisted of PBMCs. This clonotype was obtained from a woman under 30 in good health and CMV-seronegative. The chain couples TRBV19 to TRBJ2-6, with D maybe TRBD1 (5 bases). The CDR3 DNA is TGTGCCAGTAGTATGGCAGGGCTGAGCTCTGGGGCCAACGTCCTGACTTTC. Its protein product is CASSMAGLSSGANVLTF.